This T cell receptor beta chain emerged from a study of blood T cell repertoires in COVID-19. The wider study: Collection of acute and convalescent COVID-19 samples took place in the United States, Italy and Spain. PBMCs, B-cell-depleted T cells, or T cells were the source of the cDNA or gDNA that made up the material.

Living in about two dozen US areas, the participants were between roughly 18 and 89 years of age. The recovered donors of Cohort 3 showed two negative PCRs, clearance, or symptom resolution. CDR1 is ENHRY and CDR2 is SYGVKD in the germline V gene. This CDR3 region has 13 residues. V lost 4 bases and J lost 7; bases outside the gene matches: 5. The repertoire was sequenced with immunoSEQ multiplex PCR; TCRdb's copy has only in-frame clones and lacks some. This sample yields 450,000 or so clones, of which around 91% are seen a single time; about 0.63% belongs to the top ten. This receptor was identified in a man younger than 35 who had recovered from COVID-19. Sequencing input: PBMCs or T cells enriched from blood (not recorded which). The chain is built from TRBV10-3 and TRBJ2-7, with 9 bases lining up with TRBD1. The CDR3 DNA is TGTGCCATCAGTGGGACAGGGGCGGGGGAGCAGTACTTC. Translating it yields CAISGTGAGEQYF.